What follows are 24 T cell receptor beta chains derived from one specimen sequenced in a study of CD8+CD57+ T cells in acquired aplastic anemia. The use of genomic DNA as template underpinned the TCR beta VDJ and CDR3 profiling. A single record per CDR3 protein comes from TCRdb applying MiXCR to the reads. The sample lists some 140,000 distinct CDR3 sequences, approximately 52% occurring once. The patients chosen for sequencing had shown expansion of CD8+CD57+ cells (detected by flow cytometry). What was sequenced was sorted CD4+, CD8+, or CD8+CD57+ T cells (not recorded which) from PBMCs. Receptors originate from a human donor with aplastic anemia.

This clonotype was recorded many times. The J gene is TRBJ2-2, the V gene TRBV29-1; D might be TRBD1 or TRBD2, each matching 5 bases. Trimming left V 4 bases short and J 6 bases short, with 9 bases between. Germline V gene lookup returns CDR1 SQVTM and CDR2 ANQGSEA. The CDR3 spans 12 residues. This CDR3 reads CSVVVGAGELFF. CDR3 sequence (DNA): TGCAGCGTTGTTGTGGGGGCCGGGGAGCTGTTTTTT.

This clonotype was counted at least ten times. This chain joins TRBV29-1 and TRBJ2-7; 10 positions match TRBD1. CDR3 length: 14 residues. V shed 4 bases and J 1 base; nucleotides not matched to a gene: 4. The germline V gene encodes CDR1 SQVTM and CDR2 ANQGSEA. The CDR3 spells CSVVRDRGSYEQYF. The CDR3, as DNA: TGCAGCGTTGTTCGGGACAGGGGATCCTACGAGCAGTACTTC.

The gene calls are TRBV18 and TRBJ1-4; 8 bases align to TRBD1. V shed 4 bases and J 6 bases; nucleotides not matched to a gene: 10. Germline loops: CDR1 KGHSH, CDR2 LQKENI. The CDR3 spans 16 residues. The CDR3, as DNA: TGTGCCAGCTCACTGGTCCCGGGACAGGATGATGAAAAACTGTTTTTT. It encodes CASSLVPGQDDEKLFF.

The rearrangement uses TRBV10-3 and TRBJ1-1; D not certain. The germline V gene encodes CDR1 ENHRY and CDR2 SYGVKD. The V and J ends lost 10 bases and 1 base respectively, with 16 bases between them. There are 14 residues in the CDR3. The CDR3 loop reads CATSRNRENTEAFF. For the CDR3, the DNA is TGTGCCACCAGCCGGAACCGAGAGAACACTGAAGCTTTCTTT.

This clonotype turned up a few times. The rearrangement uses TRBV20-1 and TRBJ2-1, with 9 positions matching TRBD2. Germline V gives CDR1 DFQATT, CDR2 SNEGSKA (reference sequence). The CDR3 spans 14 residues. J lost 5 bases, V lost 1 base, and 3 bases had no gene match. CDR3 in DNA: TGCAGTGCTAGAGGACTAGCGGCCAACAATGAGCAGTTCTTC. This translates into CSARGLAANNEQFF.

The sample holds a few counts of this clonotype. The rearrangement uses TRBV3-1 and TRBJ1-5, with no clear D. The CDR3 spans 15 residues. With 1 base removed from V and 4 bases from J, the gap between germline ends came to 11 bases. Germline V gene data show CDR1 as LGHDT and CDR2 as YNNKEL (reference sequence). Here the CDR3 DNA reads TGTGCCAGCAGCCAAGGAGGTGGGGAGAATCAGCCCCAGCATTTT. This codes for CASSQGGGENQPQHF.

At least ten counts were recorded for this clonotype. This chain links TRBV10-3 with TRBJ2-7, with D unclear. CDR1 is ENHRY, CDR2 SYGVKD, per germline. The V end lost 0 bases, the J end lost 3 bases, and 18 bases lay between the germline ends. CDR3 length: 17 residues. The CDR3 bases are TGTGCCATCAGTGAGTCTTACGGCACCGCCGAGGACTACGAGCAGTACTTC. This translates into CAISESYGTAEDYEQYF.

V gene TRBV20-1 combines with J gene TRBJ2-5; 10 bases match TRBD1. CDR3 length: 15 amino acids. Germline V lookup: CDR1 DFQATT, CDR2 SNEGSKA (reference sequence). V lost 3 bases, J lost 4 bases, and 8 bases stayed unmatched. The DNA of the CDR3 is TGCAGTGCTAGCGGGGCCGGGACAGGGGTAGAGACCCAGTACTTC. Protein sequence: CSASGAGTGVETQYF.

The gene calls are TRBV2 and TRBJ1-2, with TRBD1 identical over 8 bases. The V gene's germline CDR1 is SNHLY and CDR2 FYNNEI. This CDR3 is built from 13 residues. The trim removed 6 bases at V and 6 bases at J, leaving 6 bases unmatched. DNA for the CDR3: TGTGCCAGCAGCCTGACAGGGGTTCATGGCTACACCTTC. Encoded protein: CASSLTGVHGYTF. Looking up the rest from reference TRBV2 and TRBJ1-2 gives the full variable domain: EPEVTQTPSHQVTQMGQEVILRCVPISNHLYFYWYRQILGQKVEFLVSFYNNEISEKSEIFDDQFSVERPDGSNFTLKIRSTKLEDSAMYFCASSLTGVHGYTFGSGTRLTVV.

This chain uses TRBV6-4 with TRBJ2-1, with 14 bases lining up with TRBD2. V lost 5 bases to trimming and J lost 8 bases; unmatched junction nucleotides: 2. This CDR3 is built from 14 residues. CDR1 and CDR2 from the germline V gene are MRHNA and SNTAGT. CDR3 nucleotide sequence: TGTGCCAGCAGTCGACTAGCGGGGGGGGATGAGCAGTTCTTC. It is translated as CASSRLAGGDEQFF.

This clonotype was counted at least ten times. The chain joins TRBV5-5 to TRBJ1-5; 8 bases fit TRBD1. CDR1 SGHKS and CDR2 YYEKEE come from the germline V gene (reference sequence). With V trimmed by 4 bases and J by 5 bases, 5 bases remained unmatched. The CDR3 contains 14 residues. The CDR3 is CASSVGQGYQPQHF. The CDR3 nucleotides read TGTGCCAGCAGCGTAGGACAGGGCTATCAGCCCCAGCATTTT.

Remarks on this clonotype: Being one base from a much bigger clone, this may be a read error. This rearrangement joins TRBV5-1 to TRBJ2-3; 8 bases fit TRBD2. In germline, CDR1 is SGHRS, CDR2 YFSETQ. CDR3 size: 17 residues. In nucleotides, the CDR3 is TGCGCCAGCAGCCCATCTCCCGGGACTAGTACACAGCATACGCAGTTTTTT. Amino acid sequence: CASSPSPGTSTQHTQFF. The full variable domain, rest sourced from reference TRBV5-1 and TRBJ2-3, is KAGVTQTPRYLIKTRGQQVTLSCSPISGHRSVSWYQQTPGQGLQFLFEYFSETQRNKGNFPGRFSGRQFSNSRSEMNVSTLELGDSALYLCASSPSPGTSTQHTQFFGPGTRLTVL.

This clonotype came up a few times. The chain recombines TRBV7-9 with TRBJ2-7, with 9 nucleotides matching TRBD2. The V segment lost 4 bases and the J segment 3 bases; nucleotides outside the gene matches: 4. Germline V gives CDR1 SEHNR, CDR2 FQNEAQ (reference sequence). This CDR3 has 14 amino acids. DNA for the CDR3: TGTGCCAGCAGCTCGCAGCGGGAGGTCTACGAGCAGTACTTC. It encodes CASSSQREVYEQYF.

The V call is TRBV15, the J call TRBJ1-2, with D tentatively TRBD1 (6 bases). This CDR3 spans 14 amino acids. V dropped 0 bases and J dropped 4 bases, with 9 bases sitting between them. Germline V gene lookup returns CDR1 LNHNV and CDR2 YYDKDF (reference sequence). As DNA, the CDR3 is TGTGCCACCAGCAGAGAGGGGGCGATCTATGGCTACACCTTC. It encodes CATSREGAIYGYTF.

This clonotype appeared many times. The V call is TRBV5-1, the J call TRBJ2-1, with 8 bases identical to TRBD1. The CDR3 has 13 residues. The germline V gene has CDR1 SGHRS and CDR2 YFSETQ. Trimming removed 7 bases from V and 6 bases from J; junction bases left unmatched: 6. The CDR3 sequence: CASGQQGGNEQFF. In nucleotides, the CDR3 is TGCGCCAGCGGGCAACAGGGGGGCAATGAGCAGTTCTTC. Looking up the rest from reference TRBV5-1 and TRBJ2-1 gives the full variable domain: KAGVTQTPRYLIKTRGQQVTLSCSPISGHRSVSWYQQTPGQGLQFLFEYFSETQRNKGNFPGRFSGRQFSNSRSEMNVSTLELGDSALYLCASGQQGGNEQFFGPGTRLTVL.

The gene calls are TRBV11-1 and TRBJ1-5, with a weak D call TRBD1 (5 bases). The CDR3 extends over 14 amino acids. Germline V lookup: CDR1 SGHAT, CDR2 FQDESV (reference sequence). V was trimmed by 1 base and J by 7 bases, leaving 11 bases between them. Written as DNA, the CDR3 is TGTGCCAGCAGCTTAGACAGGCTCAAGCAGCCCCAGCATTTT. It is translated as CASSLDRLKQPQHF.

The V gene is TRBV2, the J gene TRBJ2-7; weak D call: TRBD2 (6 bases). The V end lost 3 bases, the J end lost 3 bases, and 12 bases lay between the germline ends. The CDR3 has 14 residues. CDR1 and CDR2 from the germline V gene are SNHLY and FYNNEI. The CDR3 protein is CASSDPIGGYEQYF. Written as DNA, the CDR3 is TGTGCCAGCAGTGATCCTATCGGGGGCTACGAGCAGTACTTC. The whole variable domain, filled in from reference TRBV2 and TRBJ2-7, reads EPEVTQTPSHQVTQMGQEVILRCVPISNHLYFYWYRQILGQKVEFLVSFYNNEISEKSEIFDDQFSVERPDGSNFTLKIRSTKLEDSAMYFCASSDPIGGYEQYFGPGTRLTVT.

The chain is built from TRBV7-2 and TRBJ1-5; weak D call: TRBD1 (6 bases). V was pared by 3 bases and J by 6 bases, with 12 bases between. CDR3 length: 14 amino acids. Germline loops: CDR1 SGHTA, CDR2 FQGNSA. CDR3 sequence (DNA): TGTGCCAGCAGCTTTGGGGGCCAGGGTCAGCCCCAGCATTTT. Translating it yields CASSFGGQGQPQHF.

The table lists this clonotype with many counts. J is TRBJ1-5 and V is TRBV11-2; D is uncertain. Germline V lookup: CDR1 SGHAT, CDR2 FQNNGV. The CDR3 is 17 residues long. Trimming stripped 5 bases from V and 0 bases from J, with 17 bases between. As DNA, the CDR3 is TGTGCCAGCAGCCCAACGCAGAGGCTTTATAGCAATCAGCCCCAGCATTTT. Amino acids: CASSPTQRLYSNQPQHF.

This clonotype was counted at least ten times. The chain uses TRBV29-1 and TRBJ1-5; perhaps TRBD1 as D (6 bases). V was trimmed by 3 bases and J by 4 bases, leaving 10 bases between them. This CDR3 contains 13 residues. Looked up from germline, CDR1 is SQVTM and CDR2 is ANQGSEA. The CDR3 region is CSVELGGNQPQHF. As DNA, the CDR3 is TGCAGCGTTGAGTTAGGGGGAAATCAGCCCCAGCATTTT.

This clonotype was detected many times. The chain carries TRBV20-1 and TRBJ1-2; 7 nucleotides align to TRBD1. The junction had 4 bases not matched to a gene; V was cut back by 3 bases and J by 3 bases. Germline values: CDR1 DFQATT, CDR2 SNEGSKA (reference sequence). The CDR3 contains 13 residues. The CDR3 DNA reads as TGCAGTGCTAGGGGCAGGGGGGACTATGGCTACACCTTC. Translating gives CSARGRGDYGYTF.

As for this clonotype: The germline gene is not matched at one end of the junction; a read error may be the cause. This chain joins TRBV7-9 and TRBJ2-1; 12 bases agree with TRBD2. CDR1 is SEHNR, CDR2 FQNEAQ, per germline (reference sequence). The CDR3 is 15 amino acids. The chain's CDR3 is CASSLETSGGNERFF. CDR3 in DNA: TGTGCCAGCAGCTTGGAGACTAGCGGGGGCAATGAGCGGTTCTTC.

This clonotype was counted at least ten times. The rearrangement joins TRBV19 to TRBJ2-2, with TRBD2 as a possible D gene (5 bases). The CDR3 is 13 residues long. Trimming removed 6 bases from V and 8 bases from J, with 13 bases in between. Germline V gene data show CDR1 as LNHDA and CDR2 as SQIVND (reference sequence). The CDR3 here is CASSNPGKGELFF. The CDR3 DNA reads TGTGCCAGTAGCAATCCGGGGAAAGGGGAGCTGTTTTTT.

This clonotype has a handful of counts. The chain carries TRBV7-9 and TRBJ2-5; tentatively, D is TRBD1 (5 bases). V lost 4 bases and J lost 3, with 9 bases in between. CDR1 and CDR2 from the germline V gene are SEHNR and FQNEAQ (reference sequence). The CDR3 length is 13 residues. CDR3 amino acids: CASSSGAEETQYF. CDR3 nucleotide sequence: TGTGCCAGCAGCTCTGGGGCAGAAGAGACCCAGTACTTC.